This TCR beta chain was recorded in a study of CD8 T cells in ankylosing spondylitis. The CDR3 spans 16 residues. Germline V lookup: CDR1 SGHTA, CDR2 FQGTGA. A remark on this clonotype: Its antigen is currently unknown. Its ends do not fully match the called genes, so a read error is possible.

TCRdb recomputed calls from the 5' RACE reads with MiXCR, one row per CDR3 protein. This sample has 30,000 to 45,000 distinct CDR3 sequences; 16% occur once, and the top ten carry just over 45%. The study's findings and limits: Disease-linked clones displayed a CD8+ phenotype and appeared relatively rarely in peripheral blood.

Sequences were obtained from blood. The chain has TRBV7-3 and TRBJ2-1, with TRBD1 identical over 8 bases. The TCR originated in a male donor with ankylosing spondylitis or in good health (not recorded which). CDR3 DNA sequence: TGTGTCAGCAGCGTAACGCGGACAGGGATCTACAATGAGCAGTTCTTC. It is translated as CVSSVTRTGIYNEQFF.